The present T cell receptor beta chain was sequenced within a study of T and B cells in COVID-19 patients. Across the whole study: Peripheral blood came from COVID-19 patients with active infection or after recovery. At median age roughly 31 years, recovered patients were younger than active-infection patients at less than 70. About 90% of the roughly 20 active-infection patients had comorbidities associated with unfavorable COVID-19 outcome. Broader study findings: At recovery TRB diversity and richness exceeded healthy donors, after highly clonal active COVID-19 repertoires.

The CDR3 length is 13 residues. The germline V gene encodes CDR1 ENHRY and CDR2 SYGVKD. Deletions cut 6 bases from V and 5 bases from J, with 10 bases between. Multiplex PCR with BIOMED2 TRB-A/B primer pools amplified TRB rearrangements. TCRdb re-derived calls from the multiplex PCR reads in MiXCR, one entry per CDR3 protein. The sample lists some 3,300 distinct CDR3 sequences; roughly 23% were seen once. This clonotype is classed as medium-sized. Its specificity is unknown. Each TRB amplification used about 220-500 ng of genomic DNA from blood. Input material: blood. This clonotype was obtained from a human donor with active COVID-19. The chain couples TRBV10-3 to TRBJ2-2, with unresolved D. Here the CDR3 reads CAIRGPPTGELFF. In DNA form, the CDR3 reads TGTGCCATCAGAGGACCTCCAACCGGGGAGCTGTTTTTT.